Detailed here is one T cell receptor (beta chain). Time point described: after dendritic cell vaccination, including at tumor progression/relapse. Isocitrate dehydrogenase mutation was absent in all glioblastoma patients. Libraries were prepared by immunoSEQ multiplex PCR; TCRdb keeps only in-frame clonotypes and omits some of them. The sample has 90,000 to 95,000 clones, 80% to 90% seen once. This entry belongs to a study of glioma-infiltrating T cells after dendritic cell vaccination. The germline gives CDR1 SGHAT, CDR2 FQDESV (reference sequence). V lost 8 bases, J lost 4 bases, and 9 bases lay in between. The CDR3 consists of 13 residues.

The chain carries TRBV11-1 and TRBJ1-6; the D is unclear. The starting material was blood, obtained after dendritic cell vaccination. This sequence originates from a human donor with glioblastoma. The CDR3 coding sequence is TGTGCCAGCGCCGCGGGGTATAATTCACCCCTCCACTTT. It translates to CASAAGYNSPLHF.